The 20 T cell receptor beta chains reported below all come from one sample, sequenced in a study of PD-1 blockade in classical Hodgkin lymphoma. Assay: immunoSEQ multiplex PCR; the TCRdb copy retains only in-frame clones and omits some. The repertoire holds under 20,000 clones, with roughly 80% as singletons. Every patient relapsed after autologous stem cell transplantation, and brentuximab vedotin exposure varied. Sequences were derived from peripheral blood mononuclear cells (PBMCs), sampled at baseline. The receptors come from a human donor with classical Hodgkin lymphoma.

The rearrangement links TRBV5-6 to TRBJ2-7; a possible D gene is TRBD2 (6 bases). Germline CDR1 is SGHDT and CDR2 is YYEEEE. Trimming pared 3 bases from V and 6 bases from J, leaving 16 bases between. This CDR3 spans 14 amino acids. The CDR3 region has the DNA TGTGCCAGCAGCTCTATGGGGGGTTTGGGCGAGCAGTACTTC. It translates to CASSSMGGLGEQYF.

The CDR3 nucleotides are TGTGCCAGCTCACTTACTAGCGGGGGGGCCTACGAGCAGTACTTC. It codes for CASSLTSGGAYEQYF. The V call is TRBV18, the J call TRBJ2-7; 13 nucleotides align to TRBD2. CDR1 and CDR2 from the germline V gene are KGHSH and LQKENI. Germline trimming cut 4 bases from V and 2 bases from J; bases unmatched to any gene: 2. CDR3 length: 15 residues.

This clone showed up just a few times. The rearrangement uses TRBV4-3 and TRBJ2-3; D is possibly TRBD1 or TRBD2 (6 bases each). The CDR3 length is 15 residues. Trimming left V 1 base short and J 2 bases short, with 10 bases between. Germline lookup yields CDR1 LGHNA and CDR2 YSLEER. The CDR3 region is CASSQVGGVTDTQYF. In nucleotides, the CDR3 is TGCGCCAGCAGCCAAGTGGGGGGCGTCACAGATACGCAGTATTTT.

This chain links TRBV11-2 with TRBJ2-7; D is perhaps TRBD1 (5 bases). The V and J ends lost 1 base and 2 bases respectively, with 18 bases between them. The CDR3 spans 17 residues. Germline V lookup: CDR1 SGHAT, CDR2 FQNNGV. CDR3 in amino acids: CASSLGIGERPPYEQYF. For the CDR3, the DNA is TGTGCCAGCAGCTTAGGGATAGGGGAAAGACCTCCCTACGAGCAGTACTTC.

The chain joins TRBV6-1 to TRBJ2-1, with D possibly being TRBD1 (6 bases). The CDR3 loop spans 15 amino acids. Germline values: CDR1 MNHNS, CDR2 SASEGT. V gave up 0 bases and J gave up 0 bases, with 6 bases separating them. For the CDR3, the DNA is TGTGCCAGCAGTGAAGCGGGACACTCCTACAATGAGCAGTTCTTC. Translating it yields CASSEAGHSYNEQFF.

The V gene is TRBV2, the J gene TRBJ2-1; 7 bases match TRBD2. The V gene end was trimmed by 4 bases and the J gene end by 6 bases; junction bases not matched to a gene: 15. The CDR3 loop spans 17 amino acids. Germline CDR1 is SNHLY and CDR2 is FYNNEI. The CDR3 reads CASSVGTTLAASNEQFF. The CDR3 DNA is TGTGCCAGCAGTGTGGGTACTACGCTAGCGGCAAGCAATGAGCAGTTCTTC.

This clone was detected once. The genes are TRBV4-3 and TRBJ2-1, with TRBD2 matching 11 bases. After removal of 0 bases from V and 5 bases from J, the junction contained 3 bases not matched to a gene. The CDR3 has 16 amino acids. Looked up from germline, CDR1 is LGHNA and CDR2 is YSLEER. CDR3 nucleotide sequence: TGCGCCAGCAGCCAAGAGACTAGCGGGGTTAACAATGAGCAGTTCTTC. Residues: CASSQETSGVNNEQFF.

The rearrangement uses TRBV5-4 and TRBJ2-7; 7 bases are a match to TRBD2. This CDR3 comprises 14 residues. With V trimmed by 10 bases and J by 5 bases, 15 bases remained unmatched. In germline, CDR1 is SGHNT, CDR2 YYREEE (reference sequence). The CDR3 reads CASSGVGLSNEQYF. The CDR3 nucleotides are TGTGCCTCAAGCGGTGTGGGACTAAGCAACGAGCAGTACTTC.

The chain is built from TRBV30 and TRBJ1-5, with TRBD1 identical over 7 bases. The germline V gene encodes CDR1 GTSNPN and CDR2 SVGIG (reference sequence). The V gene end was trimmed by 1 base and the J gene end by 7 bases; junction bases not matched to a gene: 4. CDR3 length: 13 residues. This CDR3 is CAWSDYRGQPQHF. DNA for the CDR3: TGTGCCTGGAGTGATTACAGGGGCCAGCCCCAGCATTTT.

V gene TRBV28 combines with J gene TRBJ1-5; weak D call: TRBD1 (5 bases). The CDR3 extends over 14 amino acids. Germline V gives CDR1 MDHEN, CDR2 SYDVKM. Trimming left V 10 bases short and J 4 bases short, with 17 bases between. The CDR3 protein is CANSAFGGNQPQHF. The CDR3 region has the DNA TGTGCCAACTCCGCTTTTGGGGGGAATCAGCCCCAGCATTTT.

The table lists this clone with a count of one. J is TRBJ2-7 and V is TRBV19; the D is unclear. This CDR3 region has 15 residues. V shed 1 base and J shed 2 bases, with 12 bases lying between them. Germline V CDR1 and CDR2: LNHDA, SQIVND (reference sequence). CDR3 sequence reads: CASSIGPSPTYEQYF. The CDR3 bases are TGTGCCAGTAGTATAGGACCCTCCCCGACCTACGAGCAGTACTTC.

The CDR3 DNA is TGCAGCGGCTCATCCGGAATGAACACTGAAGCTTTCTTT. Translating gives CSGSSGMNTEAFF. The gene calls are TRBV29-1 and TRBJ1-1; D is ambiguous. The length of the CDR3 is 13 residues. Germline CDR1 and CDR2: SQVTM and ANQGSEA. With 7 bases removed from V and 0 bases from J, the gap between germline ends came to 12 bases.

The chain couples TRBV28 to TRBJ1-2; 8 nucleotides line up with TRBD1. There are 14 residues in the CDR3. Per germline, CDR1 MDHEN and CDR2 SYDVKM. With V trimmed by 2 bases and J by 13 bases, 12 bases remained unmatched. The CDR3 nucleotides read TGTGCCAGCAGTTTAGGCAGGGGGCGCTTCCTGGTCACCTTC. The encoded protein is CASSLGRGRFLVTF.

This chain links TRBV10-3 with TRBJ2-2; a possible D gene is TRBD2 (5 bases). CDR1 is ENHRY, CDR2 SYGVKD, per germline. This CDR3 is 16 amino acids long. The V and J ends lost 5 bases and 6 bases respectively, with 19 bases between them. CDR3 sequence (DNA): TGTGCCATCAGTAAAGGAGCGGCTCGAACTCCCGGGGAGCTGTTTTTT. Encoded protein: CAISKGAARTPGELFF.

This sequence joins TRBV19 and TRBJ2-2, with 9 nucleotides matching TRBD1. J lost 6 bases, V lost 2 bases, and 7 bases had no gene match. In germline, CDR1 is LNHDA, CDR2 SQIVND (reference sequence). This CDR3 contains 16 residues. The CDR3 is CASSIPRDRDAGELFF. CDR3 in DNA: TGTGCCAGTAGTATACCCCGGGACAGGGATGCCGGGGAGCTGTTTTTT.

The J gene is TRBJ1-4, the V gene TRBV4-3; no firm D call. The CDR3 contains 16 residues. V lost 0 bases, J lost 2 bases, and 10 bases lay in between. Germline V gene lookup returns CDR1 LGHNA and CDR2 YSLEER. The DNA for the CDR3 is TGCGCCAGCAGCCAAGAAGTATGGGTGACTAATGAAAAACTGTTTTTT. This sequence encodes CASSQEVWVTNEKLFF.

This clone was seen just once. The chain uses TRBV20-1 and TRBJ2-7; a possible D gene is TRBD1 (6 bases). Germline V lookup: CDR1 DFQATT, CDR2 SNEGSKA (reference sequence). Deletions cut 5 bases from V and 5 bases from J, with 10 bases between. This CDR3 is 11 amino acids long. The CDR3 loop reads CSALAGDEQYF. DNA of the CDR3: TGCAGTGCTTTAGCAGGGGACGAGCAGTACTTC.

The chain recombines TRBV7-2 with TRBJ1-5; D remains unclear. The CDR3 loop spans 16 amino acids. Germline V gene lookup returns CDR1 SGHTA and CDR2 FQGNSA. Trimming removed 1 base from V and 6 bases from J, with 16 bases in between. The DNA for the CDR3 is TGTGCCAGCAGCTTAGTTCTTGGAGGGAAAGGTCAGCCCCAGCATTTT. Its translation: CASSLVLGGKGQPQHF. Looking up the rest from reference TRBV7-2 and TRBJ1-5 gives the full variable domain: GAGVSQSPSNKVTEKGKDVELRCDPISGHTALYWYRQSLGQGLEFLIYFQGNSAPDKSGLPSDRFSAERTGGSVSTLTIQRTQQEDSAVYLCASSLVLGGKGQPQHFGDGTRLSIL.

This clone was seen once. The chain carries TRBV7-8 and TRBJ2-3, with D hard to call. Germline assignment: CDR1 SGHVS and CDR2 FQNEAQ. This CDR3 is 16 amino acids long. V was clipped by 7 bases and J by 1 base, with 18 bases between them. Here the CDR3 reads CASTPGRFRRTDTQYF. The CDR3 coding sequence is TGTGCCAGCACCCCCGGACGGTTCCGGCGCACAGATACGCAGTATTTT.

The chain recombines TRBV27 with TRBJ2-7; 8 bases are shared with TRBD1. The CDR3 sequence is 16 residues long. After removal of 2 bases from V and 1 base from J, the junction contained 7 bases not matched to a gene. The germline V gene has CDR1 MNHEY and CDR2 SMNVEV (reference sequence). As DNA, the CDR3 is TGTGCCAGCAGTTTAAAAGGGGACAGGACTTCCTACGAGCAGTACTTC. It yields the protein CASSLKGDRTSYEQYF.